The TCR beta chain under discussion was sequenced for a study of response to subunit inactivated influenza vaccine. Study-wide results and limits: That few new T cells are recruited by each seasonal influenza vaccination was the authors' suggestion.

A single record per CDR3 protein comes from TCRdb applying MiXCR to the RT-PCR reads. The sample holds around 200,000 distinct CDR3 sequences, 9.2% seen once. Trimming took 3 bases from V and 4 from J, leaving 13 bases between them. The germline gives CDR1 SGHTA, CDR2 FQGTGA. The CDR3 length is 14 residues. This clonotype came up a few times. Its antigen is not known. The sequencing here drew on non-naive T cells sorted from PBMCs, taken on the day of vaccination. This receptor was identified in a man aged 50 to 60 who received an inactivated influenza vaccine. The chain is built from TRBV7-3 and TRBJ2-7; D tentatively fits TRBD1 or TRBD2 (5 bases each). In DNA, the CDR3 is TGTGCCAGCAGCTTTGGACGGGACCTTTACGAGCAGTACTTC. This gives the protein CASSFGRDLYEQYF.